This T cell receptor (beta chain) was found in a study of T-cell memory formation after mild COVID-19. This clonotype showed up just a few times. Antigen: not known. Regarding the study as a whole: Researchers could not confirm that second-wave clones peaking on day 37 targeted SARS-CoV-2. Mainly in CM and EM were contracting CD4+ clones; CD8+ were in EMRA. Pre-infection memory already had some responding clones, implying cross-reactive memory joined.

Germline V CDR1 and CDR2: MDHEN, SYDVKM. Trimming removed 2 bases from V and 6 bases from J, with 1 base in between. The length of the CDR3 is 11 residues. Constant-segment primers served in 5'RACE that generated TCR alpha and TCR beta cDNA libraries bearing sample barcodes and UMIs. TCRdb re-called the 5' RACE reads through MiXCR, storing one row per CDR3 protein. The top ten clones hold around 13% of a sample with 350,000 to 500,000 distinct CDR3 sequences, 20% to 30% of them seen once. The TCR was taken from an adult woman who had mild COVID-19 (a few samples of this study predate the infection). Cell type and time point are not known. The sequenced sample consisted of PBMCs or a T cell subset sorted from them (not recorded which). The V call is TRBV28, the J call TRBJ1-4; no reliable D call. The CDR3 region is CASSLHEKLFF. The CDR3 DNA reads TGTGCCAGCAGTTTACATGAAAAACTGTTTTTT.